The clone carrying this TCR beta chain has a count of ten or more. The sample comes from a study of CD8 T cells in ankylosing spondylitis. Trimming cost V 1 base and J 7 bases; bases outside gene matches: 4. This CDR3 comprises 15 residues. In TCRdb, the 5' RACE reads were re-called with MiXCR into one record per CDR3 protein. The sample holds roughly 150,000 distinct CDR3 sequences, 7.3% seen once. The TCR originated in a female donor with ankylosing spondylitis or in good health (not recorded which). The chain recombines TRBV12-3 or TRBV12-4 with TRBJ2-1, with 10 nucleotides matching TRBD2. The sequencing input was blood, either unsorted or a sorted T cell fraction (not recorded which). Here the CDR3 reads CASSLGSGGVNEQFF. The CDR3 DNA reads as TGTGCCAGCAGTTTAGGGAGCGGGGGGGTAAATGAGCAGTTCTTC.